What follows is one T cell receptor (beta chain) and its context. Germline V gene sequence: CDR1 SGDLS, CDR2 YYNGEE. V shed 3 bases and J shed 5 bases, with 8 bases lying between them. The CDR3 has 12 residues. This entry comes from a study of OX40 agonist ivuxolimab in advanced cancers. The repertoire was sequenced with immunoSEQ multiplex PCR; TCRdb's copy has only in-frame clones and lacks some. The profile shows about 76,000 clones, approximately 85% of them singletons. The source material was CD4+ or CD8+ T cells sorted from blood, sampled in a trial of the OX40 agonist ivuxolimab. V usage is TRBV9 and J usage is TRBJ1-2, with D unclear. This sequence originates from an adult with an advanced solid tumor such as melanoma, head and neck, liver or kidney cancer. CDR3 residues: CASSEEGYGYTF. Here the CDR3 DNA reads TGTGCCAGCAGCGAGGAGGGTTATGGCTACACCTTC.